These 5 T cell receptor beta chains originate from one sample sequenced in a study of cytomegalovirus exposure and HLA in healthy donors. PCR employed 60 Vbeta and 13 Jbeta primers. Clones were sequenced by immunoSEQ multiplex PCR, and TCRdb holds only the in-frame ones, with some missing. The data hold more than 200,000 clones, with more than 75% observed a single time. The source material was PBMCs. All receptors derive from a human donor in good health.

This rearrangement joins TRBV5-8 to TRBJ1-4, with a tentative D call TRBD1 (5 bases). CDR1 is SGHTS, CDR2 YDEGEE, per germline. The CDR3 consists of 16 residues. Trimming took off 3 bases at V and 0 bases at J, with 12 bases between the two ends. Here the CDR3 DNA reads TGTGCCAGCAGCTCTCATCAGGGCTCAACTAATGAAAAACTGTTTTTT. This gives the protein CASSSHQGSTNEKLFF.

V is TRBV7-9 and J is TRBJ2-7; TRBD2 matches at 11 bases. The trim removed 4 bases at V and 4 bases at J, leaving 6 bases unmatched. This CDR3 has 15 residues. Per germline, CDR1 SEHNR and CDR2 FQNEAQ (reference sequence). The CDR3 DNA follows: TGTGCCAGCAGCTCTACTAGCGGGAGTTGGTACGAGCAGTACTTC. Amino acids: CASSSTSGSWYEQYF.

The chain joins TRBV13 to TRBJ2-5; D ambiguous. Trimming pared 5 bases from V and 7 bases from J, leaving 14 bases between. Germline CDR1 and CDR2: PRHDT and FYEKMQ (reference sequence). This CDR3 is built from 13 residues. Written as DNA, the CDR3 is TGTGCCAGCAGCGCCGACCTCACGGGGACCCAGTACTTC. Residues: CASSADLTGTQYF.

The CDR3 nucleotides are TGTGCCAGCAGACGAGCGGGAGGGCCCGACAATGAGCAGTTCTTC. Its translation is CASRRAGGPDNEQFF. The chain links TRBV7-9 to TRBJ2-1; 10 bases line up with TRBD2. Germline lookup yields CDR1 SEHNR and CDR2 FQNEAQ (reference sequence). The trim removed 6 bases at V and 5 bases at J, leaving 7 bases unmatched. This CDR3 comprises 15 residues.

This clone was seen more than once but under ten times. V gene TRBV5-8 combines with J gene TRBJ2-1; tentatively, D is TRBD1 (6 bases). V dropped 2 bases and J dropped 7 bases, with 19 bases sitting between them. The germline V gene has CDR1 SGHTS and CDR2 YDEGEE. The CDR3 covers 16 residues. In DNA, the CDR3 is TGTGCCAGCAGCTTAATTACAGGGTGGCTTGTAAATGAGCAGTTCTTC. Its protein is CASSLITGWLVNEQFF.